This T cell receptor beta chain emerged from a study of T cells in tuberculosis. Study context: Within 7 days of starting treatment, or before, PBMC were stored. General study findings and limits: GMM-specific TCRs were nearer to active tuberculosis alpha repertoires, suggesting expansion.

About this clone itself: What it binds is not known.

Libraries were prepared by immunoSEQ multiplex PCR; TCRdb keeps only in-frame clonotypes and omits some of them. The sample has 25,000 to 35,000 clones; about 91% are singletons. The time point denotes: new active TB diagnosis, blood taken before or within 7 days of starting treatment. The CDR3 contains 14 residues. The ends lost 4 bases at V and 1 base at J; junction bases unmatched: 2. The germline gives CDR1 MGHRA, CDR2 YSYEKL. The clonotype was recovered from an adult with tuberculosis. The chain recombines TRBV4-1 with TRBJ1-1, with 8 bases identical to TRBD1. The source material was PBMCs, sampled at tuberculosis diagnosis. The CDR3 protein is CASSPGTGNTEAFF. CDR3 coding DNA: TGCGCCAGCAGCCCAGGGACAGGGAACACTGAAGCTTTCTTT.